This T cell receptor beta chain was identified during a study of blood T cell repertoires in COVID-19. Looking at the study overall: The study drew acute and convalescent COVID-19 samples from the United States, Italy and Spain.

Measured with immunoSEQ multiplex PCR; TCRdb has only the in-frame clones, and not every one. The sample carries roughly 360,000 clones, 70% to 85% recorded once. V dropped 6 bases and J dropped 4; count of bases not matched to a gene: 12. Germline CDR1 MNHEY, CDR2 SMNVEV (reference sequence). This CDR3 contains 16 residues. The sequence derives from a human donor with acute or convalescent COVID-19. The donor label of this sample is uncertain. The sequenced sample consisted of peripheral blood. V and J are TRBV27 and TRBJ1-5, with 7 bases fitting TRBD1. CDR3 in DNA: TGTGCCAGCAGATCTGCAGGACAGGTCCTGAATCAGCCCCAGCATTTT. As protein: CASRSAGQVLNQPQHF.